The text below deals with one T cell receptor (beta chain). Its antigen remains undetermined. The record originates from a study of T cells expressing NK-cell markers (dated by TCRdb to 2018 to 2021). The study in broad terms: In sorted CD3+CD56+NKG2C+, CD3+CD56+NKG2C- and CD3+CD56-NKG2C+ T-cell subsets from 7 to 9 donors, TCR beta-chain repertoires were profiled. Of the eight sequenced donors, seven were found to be HCMV-seropositive and one was found to be HCMV-seronegative. Libraries were sequenced as 2 x 150 bp reads on Illumina HiSeq 2000/2500, MiSeq or NextSeq. Randomly selected healthy volunteers, three men and five women, were used as the eight sequenced donors. Overall study results and their limits: For five or six donors, the dominant CD3+CD56+NKG2C+ clonotypes were among the top 10 CD8+ clonotypes and accounted for about 1.0-7.5% of CD8+ T cells. Whether the expanded NKG2C-expressing T cell clones were specific for HCMV antigens remained unclear. Those dominant clonotypes were again the most abundant among CD3+CD56-NKG2C+ cells in several donors, at roughly 25-60.1%.

HCMV-specific IgG was detected in serum with a commercial ELISA kit to determine HCMV serostatus. Peripheral blood mononuclear cells were isolated from blood by Ficoll density gradient centrifugation. The reads were generated on an Illumina HiSeq 2000. 5'RACE template switching, by which a universal primer site and unique molecular identifiers were added, was used to make TCR beta cDNA libraries. Priming for cDNA synthesis came from the TCR beta constant segment, and two successive PCR amplification steps followed. Per the authors' processing: Reads were demultiplexed and grouped by UMI with MIGEC, and clonotypes were assembled and quantified with MiTCR. Only TCR cDNA sequences supported by at least two reads were kept to exclude erroneous sequences. The tcR package was used for downstream repertoire analysis, and clonotypes were matched between fractions using CDR3 nucleotide sequence together with V segment. Antigen specificity was annotated against VDJdb with VDJmatch, allowing one amino acid substitution in CDR3. TCRdb reprocessed the raw reads; every CDR3 protein sequence is a single record, and DNA is not supplied. V and J calls and clone size were set by TCRdb, not the authors. The table for this sample lists around 380,000 distinct CDR3 sequences. Approximately 11% of the sample goes to the ten largest clones.

This sequence originates from a woman aged 45-65 years in good health. Donor details come from another sample of the same person, matched by shared clones. Sequencing was carried out using blood T cells: a sorted CD56 or NKG2C T cell subset, CD4+ or CD8+ T cells, or bulk PBMC T cells (not recorded which).

The CDR3 has the sequence CSVETRDLGSYNEQFF. Recombination connected TRBV29-1 to TRBJ2-1; checking the TCRdb D call of TRBD1 is not possible without DNA. Including cysteine and phenylalanine, the CDR3 has 16 amino acids. The protein alone is recorded here. The germline V gene yields SQVTM for CDR1 and ANQGSEA for CDR2.